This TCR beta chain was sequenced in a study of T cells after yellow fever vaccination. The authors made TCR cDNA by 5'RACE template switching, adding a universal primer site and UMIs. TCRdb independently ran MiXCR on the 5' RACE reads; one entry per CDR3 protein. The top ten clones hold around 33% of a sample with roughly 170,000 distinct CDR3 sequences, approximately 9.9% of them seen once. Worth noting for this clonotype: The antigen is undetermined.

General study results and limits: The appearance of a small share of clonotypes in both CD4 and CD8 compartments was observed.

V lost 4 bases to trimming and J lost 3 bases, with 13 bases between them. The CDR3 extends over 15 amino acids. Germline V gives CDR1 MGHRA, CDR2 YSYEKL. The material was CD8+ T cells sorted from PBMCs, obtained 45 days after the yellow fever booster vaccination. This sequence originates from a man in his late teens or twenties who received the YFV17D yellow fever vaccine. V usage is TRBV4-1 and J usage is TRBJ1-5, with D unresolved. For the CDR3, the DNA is TGCGCCAGCAGCCCTCAACAAGGGTCCAATCAGCCCCAGCATTTT. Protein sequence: CASSPQQGSNQPQHF.